Below, 28 T cell receptor beta chains from the same sample are listed, as sequenced in a study of CD8+CD57+ T cells in acquired aplastic anemia (dated by TCRdb to about 2018). The instrument was an Illumina HiSeq 2000. Genomic DNA served as template for TCR beta VDJ combination and CDR3 sequence profiling. In TCRdb, the public reads were trimmed at Q25 with fastp and aligned with MiXCR, with productive beta chains retained. Each record represents a unique CDR3 protein, reported with the most common genes and DNA among its rows. This sample gives some 170,000 distinct CDR3 sequences in total; about 64% of them show up just once. More than 35% of the sample is taken by the ten largest. The patients picked for sequencing were ones in whom flow cytometry had shown an expansion of CD8+CD57+ cells. Sequenced sample: sorted CD4+, CD8+, or CD8+CD57+ T cells (not recorded which) from PBMCs. All receptors come from a human donor with aplastic anemia.

This chain uses TRBV7-9 with TRBJ1-2; D is unclear. The V gene lost 1 base and the J gene lost 8 bases, with 11 bases spanning the gap. In germline, CDR1 is SEHNR, CDR2 FQNEAQ (reference sequence). This CDR3 is 13 amino acids long. The CDR3 coding sequence is TGTGCCAGCAGCTTAGACGGGTCTGGGGGCTACACCTTC. It codes for CASSLDGSGGYTF.

The chain couples TRBV19 to TRBJ2-6, with 8 bases matching TRBD1. Trimming took 5 bases from V and 8 from J; bases not matched to a gene: 11. Germline V gene data show CDR1 as LNHDA and CDR2 as SQIVND (reference sequence). The CDR3 consists of 16 residues. CDR3 DNA sequence: TGTGCCAGTAGTGCTCAGACAGGGGCTTGGTCCAACGTCCTGACTTTC. Amino acid sequence: CASSAQTGAWSNVLTF.

A few counts support this clonotype. The J gene is TRBJ2-5, the V gene TRBV5-1, with 11 bases that match TRBD1. CDR1 SGHRS and CDR2 YFSETQ come from the germline V gene. Trimming at V came to 4 bases and at J to 5 bases, leaving 7 bases not matched to a gene. This CDR3 spans 15 amino acids. The CDR3 region is CASSVWDRGKETQYF. CDR3 coding DNA: TGCGCCAGCAGCGTGTGGGACAGGGGGAAGGAGACCCAGTACTTC.

Note on this clonotype: The junction departs from the called germline gene at one end, perhaps through a read error. The chain carries TRBV7-6 and TRBJ2-7, with D unclear. Germline V gene data show CDR1 as SGHVS and CDR2 as FNYEAQ. This CDR3 region has 14 residues. CDR3 residues: CASSFSNGWDEQYF. The CDR3 DNA is TGTGCCAGTAGCTTTTCGAACGGGTGGGACGAGCAGTACTTC.

About this clonotype itself: At one boundary the junction diverges from the germline segment, which might be a read error. V is TRBV6-7 and J is TRBJ2-1; no clear D gene. TRBV6-7 falls under the ORF class, with uncertain function. CDR3 length equals 13 residues. The CDR3 loop is CASSPTDFNEQFF. Written as DNA, the CDR3 is TGTGCCAGCAGCCCTACAGATTTTAATGAGCAATTCTTC.

The rearrangement joins TRBV10-3 to TRBJ1-1; D is unresolved. V gave up 4 bases and J gave up 4 bases, with 4 bases separating them. The germline CDR1 and CDR2 sequences are ENHRY and SYGVKD. This CDR3 spans 11 amino acids. CDR3 region: CAISAGTEAFF. The CDR3 nucleotides are TGTGCCATCAGTGCTGGCACTGAAGCTTTCTTT.

In its sample, this clonotype was seen a few times. The chain combines TRBV20-1 with TRBJ1-1; D gene unclear. Looked up from germline, CDR1 is DFQATT and CDR2 is SNEGSKA (reference sequence). The V end was cut by 1 base, the J end by 9 bases, with 12 bases between. CDR3 length equals 12 residues. DNA for the CDR3: TGCAGTGCTAGAGCTTTTCGGACGCAAGCTTTCTTT. This translates into CSARAFRTQAFF.

This chain joins TRBV7-9 and TRBJ1-6; 8 bases fit TRBD1. Germline loops: CDR1 SEHNR, CDR2 FQNEAQ (reference sequence). J was trimmed by 5 bases and V by 5 bases; bases with no gene match: 5. This CDR3 is 15 amino acids long. CDR3 amino acids: CASSPGQGNNSPLHF. The CDR3 nucleotides read TGTGCCAGCAGCCCTGGACAGGGCAATAATTCACCCCTCCACTTT. Looking up the rest from reference TRBV7-9 and TRBJ1-6 gives the full variable domain: DTGVSQNPRHKITKRGQNVTFRCDPISEHNRLYWYRQTLGQGPEFLTYFQNEAQLEKSRLLSDRFSAERPKGSFSTLEIQRTEQGDSAMYLCASSPGQGNNSPLHFGNGTRLTVT.

The rearrangement uses TRBV2 and TRBJ1-1; 7 bases match TRBD1. This CDR3 contains 13 residues. Germline-derived CDR1 and CDR2 are SNHLY and FYNNEI. The J segment lost 4 bases and the V segment lost 6 bases, leaving 5 bases of the junction unmatched. CDR3 bases: TGTGCCAGCAGGGCGGGACAGAGCACTGAAGCTTTCTTT. Amino acids: CASRAGQSTEAFF.

The chain recombines TRBV29-1 with TRBJ1-4; weak D call: TRBD1 (6 bases). CDR1 and CDR2 (germline): SQVTM, ANQGSEA. The CDR3 has 15 amino acids. Trimming took 1 base from V and 4 from J, leaving 13 bases between them. The DNA for the CDR3 is TGCAGCGTTGAAGTTCGGGGGGCAGATAATGAAAAACTGTTTTTT. Protein product: CSVEVRGADNEKLFF.

The genes are TRBV19 and TRBJ2-7; D uncertain. The V and J ends lost 5 bases and 2 bases respectively, with 16 bases between them. The germline gives CDR1 LNHDA, CDR2 SQIVND (reference sequence). The CDR3 covers 15 residues. DNA of the CDR3: TGTGCCAGTAGTCCTACCTCGGCGGCCACCTACGAGCAGTACTTC. Its protein product is CASSPTSAATYEQYF.

The J gene is TRBJ2-5, the V gene TRBV7-3; D is uncertain. Germline CDR1 reads SGHTA; CDR2 reads FQGTGA. V shed 5 bases and J shed 3 bases, with 10 bases lying between them. This CDR3 contains 13 residues. DNA of the CDR3: TGTGCCAGCAGCCGGATGGCGGAAGAGACCCAGTACTTC. This encodes CASSRMAEETQYF.

The V and J genes are TRBV9 and TRBJ1-1, with TRBD1 as a possible D gene (5 bases). V was clipped by 3 bases and J by 11 bases, with 14 bases between them. Germline values: CDR1 SGDLS, CDR2 YYNGEE. The CDR3 length is 12 residues. The CDR3 loop reads CASSGGAGEAFF. The DNA of the CDR3 is TGTGCCAGCAGCGGCGGGGCCGGCGAGGCTTTCTTT. Filled out from reference TRBV9 and TRBJ1-1, the complete variable domain reads DSGVTQTPKHLITATGQRVTLRCSPRSGDLSVYWYQQSLDQGLQFLIQYYNGEERAKGNILERFSAQQFPDLHSELNLSSLELGDSALYFCASSGGAGEAFFGQGTRLTVV.

This chain connects TRBV7-3 to TRBJ1-1; D gene uncertain. The length of the CDR3 is 13 residues. Trimming stripped 8 bases from V and 0 bases from J, with 10 bases between. Germline assignment: CDR1 SGHTA and CDR2 FQGTGA. The CDR3 loop is CASGRAVNTEAFF. The CDR3 DNA follows: TGTGCCAGCGGGCGGGCCGTGAACACTGAAGCTTTCTTT.

This clonotype was picked up many times. The rearrangement links TRBV12-3 or TRBV12-4 to TRBJ2-2; D unresolved. The CDR3 is 15 amino acids. V was trimmed by 3 bases and J by 3 bases, leaving 11 bases between them. The CDR3 reads CASSFVVDYTGELFF. CDR3 in DNA: TGTGCCAGCAGTTTTGTCGTGGATTACACCGGGGAGCTGTTTTTT.

This clonotype was found a few times. The chain has TRBV3-1 and TRBJ1-2, with D perhaps matching TRBD1 (5 bases). This CDR3 has 16 residues. CDR1 and CDR2 from the germline V gene are LGHDT and YNNKEL (reference sequence). V lost 0 bases, J lost 4 bases, and 15 bases lay in between. This chain's CDR3 is CASSQDGMGDPYGYTF. In nucleotides, the CDR3 is TGTGCCAGCAGCCAAGATGGGATGGGGGATCCCTATGGCTACACCTTC.

The rearrangement joins TRBV5-4 to TRBJ2-3; D may be TRBD2 (5 bases). CDR1 is SGHNT and CDR2 is YYREEE in the germline V gene (reference sequence). Trimming shortened V by 2 bases and J by 3 bases, and 10 bases separated the two germline ends. The CDR3 has 14 amino acids. CDR3 loop: CASSFKAETDTQYF. The DNA for the CDR3 is TGTGCCAGCAGCTTCAAAGCGGAAACAGATACGCAGTATTTT.

Comment on this clonotype: At one end the junction does not follow the germline gene, possibly because of a read error. The CDR3 DNA follows: TGTGCCAGGGGGACAGCCTCCTTC. Translating it yields CARGTASF. This chain uses TRBV2 with TRBJ1-2; 7 nucleotides align to TRBD1. There are 8 residues in the CDR3. Germline V gene sequence: CDR1 SNHLY, CDR2 FYNNEI.

This clonotype was seen many times. The chain joins TRBV7-2 to TRBJ2-3; D not resolved. CDR3 length: 17 residues. Germline loops: CDR1 SGHTA, CDR2 FQGNSA. The V and J ends lost 3 bases and 0 bases respectively, with 16 bases between them. The CDR3 loop is CASSFPTDGYSTDTQYF. The CDR3 DNA follows: TGTGCCAGCAGCTTCCCAACGGACGGATATAGCACAGATACGCAGTATTTT.

This clonotype has only a few counts. The chain carries TRBV10-3 and TRBJ1-6; 10 bases match TRBD1. V trimming: 10 bases; J trimming: 9 bases; junction bases outside the gene matches: 6. The CDR3 is 13 amino acids. CDR1 ENHRY and CDR2 SYGVKD come from the germline V gene. The CDR3 DNA reads TGTGCCAGCCATGGGACAGGGGTTTCACCCCTCCACTTT. Amino acid sequence: CASHGTGVSPLHF.

This sequence joins TRBV4-1 and TRBJ2-7; D gene uncertain. Trimming left V 4 bases short and J 2 bases short, with 6 bases between. From germline, CDR1 is MGHRA and CDR2 YSYEKL. CDR3 length: 12 residues. The CDR3: CASSLPPYEQYF. The CDR3 DNA sequence: TGCGCCAGCAGCCTTCCGCCCTACGAGCAGTACTTC.

The V call is TRBV24-1, the J call TRBJ1-5, with 9 bases aligning to TRBD1. Per the germline V gene, CDR1 is KGHDR and CDR2 is SFDVKD. The CDR3 has 15 amino acids. J gave up 4 bases and V 7 bases, and 7 bases lay outside the gene matches. CDR3 loop: CATSRQGGENQPQHF. The CDR3 coding sequence is TGTGCCACCAGCAGACAGGGGGGCGAGAATCAGCCCCAGCATTTT.

The sample holds a few counts of this clonotype. V and J are TRBV9 and TRBJ2-1, with 7 positions matching TRBD2. The germline V gene encodes CDR1 SGDLS and CDR2 YYNGEE. The ends lost 4 bases at V and 6 bases at J; junction bases unmatched: 13. This CDR3 region has 16 residues. Here the CDR3 reads CASSTQAAGVINEQFF. CDR3 nucleotide sequence: TGTGCCAGCAGCACCCAGGCTGCGGGAGTTATCAATGAGCAGTTCTTC.

This chain links TRBV5-1 with TRBJ2-7; D remains unclear. The CDR3 has 13 residues. Germline values: CDR1 SGHRS, CDR2 YFSETQ. V shed 0 bases and J shed 6 bases, with 10 bases lying between them. Here the CDR3 reads CASSLVGTGEQYF. In DNA, the CDR3 is TGCGCCAGCAGCTTGGTTGGAACGGGCGAGCAGTACTTC.

The chain joins TRBV7-6 to TRBJ2-1; no clear D. Trimming shortened V by 1 base and J by 3 bases, and 16 bases separated the two germline ends. This CDR3 comprises 17 residues. Germline CDR1 and CDR2: SGHVS and FNYEAQ. The CDR3 sequence: CASSLGGGELDYNEQFF. For the CDR3, the DNA is TGTGCCAGCAGCTTAGGCGGCGGCGAACTCGACTACAATGAGCAGTTCTTC.

This clonotype was detected a few times. The V gene is TRBV11-2, the J gene TRBJ1-5; TRBD1 aligns across 7 bases. Germline CDR1 is SGHAT and CDR2 is FQNNGV. The CDR3 consists of 14 residues. V gave up 5 bases and J gave up 7 bases; unmatched junction bases: 8. The CDR3 here is CASSKQGFGQPQHF. The CDR3, as DNA: TGTGCCAGCAGCAAACAGGGGTTCGGGCAGCCCCAGCATTTT. The full variable domain, completed using reference TRBV11-2 and TRBJ1-5, is EAGVAQSPRYKIIEKRQSVAFWCNPISGHATLYWYQQILGQGPKLLIQFQNNGVVDDSQLPKDRFSAERLKGVDSTLKIQPAKLEDSAVYLCASSKQGFGQPQHFGDGTRLSIL.

The rearrangement uses TRBV20-1 and TRBJ2-7, with TRBD1 matching over 9 bases. CDR1 is DFQATT and CDR2 is SNEGSKA in the germline V gene (reference sequence). J was trimmed by 4 bases and V by 5 bases; bases with no gene match: 3. CDR3 size: 12 residues. CDR3 loop: CSAGQGLYEQYF. The CDR3 DNA reads as TGCAGTGCTGGACAGGGGTTGTACGAGCAGTACTTC.

This clonotype was seen many times. The junction and the germline gene differ at one end; a read error may be behind it. The rearrangement joins TRBV29-1 to TRBJ2-1; possible D gene TRBD1, 6 bases. The CDR3 consists of 15 residues. Germline V gene lookup returns CDR1 SQVTM and CDR2 ANQGSEA. The CDR3 loop is CSGSAGAFSCNEQFF. The CDR3 nucleotides are TGCAGCGGCAGCGCAGGGGCCTTCTCCTGCAATGAGCAGTTCTTC.